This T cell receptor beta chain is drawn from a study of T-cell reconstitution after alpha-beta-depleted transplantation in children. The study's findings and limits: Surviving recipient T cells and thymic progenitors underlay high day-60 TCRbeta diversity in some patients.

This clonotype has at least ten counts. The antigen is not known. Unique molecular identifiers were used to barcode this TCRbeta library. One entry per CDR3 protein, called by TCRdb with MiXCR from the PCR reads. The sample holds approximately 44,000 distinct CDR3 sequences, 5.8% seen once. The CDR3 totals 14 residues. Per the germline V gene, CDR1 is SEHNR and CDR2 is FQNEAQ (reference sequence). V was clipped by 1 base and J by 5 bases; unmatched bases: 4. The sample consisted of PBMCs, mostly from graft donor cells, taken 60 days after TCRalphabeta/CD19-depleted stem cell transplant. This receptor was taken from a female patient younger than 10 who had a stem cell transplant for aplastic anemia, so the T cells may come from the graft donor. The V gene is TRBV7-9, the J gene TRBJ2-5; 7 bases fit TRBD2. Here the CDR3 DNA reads TGTGCCAGCAGCTTAGACGGGAGGTGGGAGACCCAGTACTTC. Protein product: CASSLDGRWETQYF.